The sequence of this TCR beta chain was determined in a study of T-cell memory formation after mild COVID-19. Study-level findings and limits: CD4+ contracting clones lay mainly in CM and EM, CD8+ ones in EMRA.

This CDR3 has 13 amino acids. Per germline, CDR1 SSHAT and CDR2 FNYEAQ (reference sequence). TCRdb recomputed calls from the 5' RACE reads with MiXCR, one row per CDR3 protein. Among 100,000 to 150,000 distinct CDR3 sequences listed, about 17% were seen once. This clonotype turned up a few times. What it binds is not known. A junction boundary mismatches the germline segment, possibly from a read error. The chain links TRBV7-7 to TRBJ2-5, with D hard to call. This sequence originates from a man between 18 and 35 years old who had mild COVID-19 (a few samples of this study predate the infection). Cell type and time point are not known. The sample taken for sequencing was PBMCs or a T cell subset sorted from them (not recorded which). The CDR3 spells CASSLVLKETQYF. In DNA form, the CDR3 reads TGTGCTAGCAGCTTAGTCCTCAAAGAGACCCAGTACTTC.